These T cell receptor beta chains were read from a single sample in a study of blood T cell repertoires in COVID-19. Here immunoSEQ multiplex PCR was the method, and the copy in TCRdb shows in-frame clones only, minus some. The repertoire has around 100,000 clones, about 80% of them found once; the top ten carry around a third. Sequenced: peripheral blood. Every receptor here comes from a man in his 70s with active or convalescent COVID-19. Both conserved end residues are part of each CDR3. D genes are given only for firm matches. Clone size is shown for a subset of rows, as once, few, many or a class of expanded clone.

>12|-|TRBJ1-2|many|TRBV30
CAWTRDIVGYTF
TGTGCCTGGACTAGAGATATTGTTGGCTACACCTTC
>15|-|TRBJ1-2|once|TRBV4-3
CASSQDRSGAYGYTF
TGCGCCAGCAGCCAAGATAGATCAGGGGCCTATGGCTACACCTTC
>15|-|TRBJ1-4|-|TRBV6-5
CASTRGGEVGEKLFF
TGTGCCAGCACCCGTGGGGGGGAAGTTGGTGAAAAACTGTTTTTT
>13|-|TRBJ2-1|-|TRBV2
CASLYALGDEQFF
TGTGCCAGCCTATACGCGTTGGGCGATGAGCAGTTCTTC
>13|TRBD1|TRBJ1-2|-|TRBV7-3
CASSRGQGYGYTF
TGTGCCAGCAGCCGCGGACAGGGCTATGGCTACACCTTC
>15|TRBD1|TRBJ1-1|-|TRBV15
CATSGGTGMNTEAFF
TGTGCCACCAGCGGAGGGACAGGGATGAACACTGAAGCTTTCTTT
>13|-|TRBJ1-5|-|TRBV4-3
CASSQDQAQPQHF
TGCGCCAGCAGCCAAGATCAAGCCCAGCCCCAGCATTTT
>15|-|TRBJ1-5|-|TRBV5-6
CASSLSQWSNQPQHF
TGTGCCAGCAGCTTGAGTCAGTGGAGCAATCAGCCCCAGCATTTT
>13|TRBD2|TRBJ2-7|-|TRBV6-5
CASPGTTLGEQYF
TGTGCCAGTCCAGGGACTACCTTGGGGGAGCAGTACTTC
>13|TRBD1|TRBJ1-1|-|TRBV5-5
CASSWHRGTEAFF
TGTGCCAGCAGCTGGCACAGGGGCACTGAAGCTTTCTTT
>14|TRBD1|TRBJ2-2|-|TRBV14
CASSQTGTPGELFF
TGTGCCAGCAGCCAGACAGGGACCCCCGGGGAGCTGTTTTTT
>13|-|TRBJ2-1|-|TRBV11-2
CASSYTEYNEQFF
TGTGCCAGCAGCTATACAGAATACAATGAGCAGTTCTTC
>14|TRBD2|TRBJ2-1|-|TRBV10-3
CAISDTSGFNEQFF
TGTGCCATCAGTGACACTAGCGGGTTTAATGAGCAGTTCTTC
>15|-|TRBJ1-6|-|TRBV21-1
CASSKLQGDNSPLHF
TGTGCCAGCAGCAAACTCCAGGGTGACAATTCACCCCTCCACTTT
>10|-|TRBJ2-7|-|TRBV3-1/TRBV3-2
CDFPLYEQYF
TGTGACTTCCCCCTCTACGAGCAGTACTTC
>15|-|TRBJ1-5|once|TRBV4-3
CASSQDRKGNQPQHF
TGCGCCAGCAGCCAAGATAGAAAGGGGAATCAGCCCCAGCATTTT
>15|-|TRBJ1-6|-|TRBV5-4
CASSSIQGVNSPLHF
TGTGCCAGCAGCTCTATCCAGGGCGTCAATTCACCCCTCCACTTT
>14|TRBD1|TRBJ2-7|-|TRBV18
CASSPGTGSYEQYF
TGTGCCAGCTCACCCGGGACAGGCTCCTACGAGCAGTACTTC
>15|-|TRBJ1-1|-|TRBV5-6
CASSLGTGMNTEAFF
TGTGCCAGCAGCTTGGGTACAGGTATGAACACTGAAGCTTTCTTT
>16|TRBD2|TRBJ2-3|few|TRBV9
CASSDPTSGGPDTQYF
TGTGCCAGCAGCGACCCCACTAGCGGGGGACCAGATACGCAGTATTTT
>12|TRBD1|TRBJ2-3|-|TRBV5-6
CAGGTGADTQYF
TGTGCCGGGGGGACAGGGGCAGATACGCAGTATTTT
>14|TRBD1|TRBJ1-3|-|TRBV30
CAWSNRDRGNTIYF
TGTGCCTGGAGTAACCGGGACAGGGGTAACACCATATATTTT
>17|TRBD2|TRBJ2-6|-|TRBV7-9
CASSLSRELDGANVLTF
TGTGCCAGCAGCTTGTCGCGGGAGTTAGATGGGGCCAACGTCCTGACTTTC
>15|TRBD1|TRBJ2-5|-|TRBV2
CASSENRGEQETQYF
TGTGCCAGCAGTGAAAACAGGGGAGAACAAGAGACCCAGTACTTC
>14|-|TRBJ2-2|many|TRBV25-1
CASSESADTGELFF
TGTGCCAGCAGTGAATCAGCGGACACCGGGGAGCTGTTTTTT
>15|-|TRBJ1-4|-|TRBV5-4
CASSLKASGGEKLFF
TGTGCCAGCAGCTTGAAGGCCTCGGGGGGGGAAAAACTGTTTTTT
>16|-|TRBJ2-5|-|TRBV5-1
CASSLAAGVGQETQYF
TGCGCCAGCAGCTTGGCCGCAGGGGTAGGACAAGAGACCCAGTACTTC
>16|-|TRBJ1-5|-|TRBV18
CASSPLEVGSNQPQHF
TGTGCCAGCTCACCACTGGAGGTAGGCAGCAATCAGCCCCAGCATTTT
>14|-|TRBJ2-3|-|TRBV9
CASSVGGVTDTQYF
TGTGCCAGCAGCGTAGGCGGGGTCACAGATACGCAGTATTTT
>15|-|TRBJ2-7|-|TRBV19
CASSIEAGKAYEQYF
TGTGCCAGTAGTATAGAGGCAGGGAAGGCGTACGAGCAGTACTTC
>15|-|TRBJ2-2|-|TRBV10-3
CAISEGGIGTGELFF
TGTGCCATCAGTGAAGGGGGTATCGGGACCGGGGAGCTGTTTTTT
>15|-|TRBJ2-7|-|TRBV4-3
CASSQDDGNGYEQYF
TGCGCCAGCAGCCAAGATGACGGGAACGGCTACGAGCAGTACTTC
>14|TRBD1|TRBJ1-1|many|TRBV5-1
CASFRDRSGTEAFF
TGCGCCAGCTTCCGGGACAGAAGTGGTACTGAAGCTTTCTTT
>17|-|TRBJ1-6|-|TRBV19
CASSTLETSSYNSPLHF
TGTGCCAGTAGTACTCTAGAGACCAGCTCCTATAATTCACCCCTCCACTTT
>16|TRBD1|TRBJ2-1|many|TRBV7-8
CASSSLRDRVGNEQFF
TGTGCCAGCAGCTCACTCCGGGACAGGGTGGGCAATGAGCAGTTCTTC
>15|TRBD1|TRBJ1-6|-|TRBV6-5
CASSYSLDREMPLHF
TGTGCCAGCAGTTACTCTTTGGACAGGGAAATGCCCCTCCACTTT
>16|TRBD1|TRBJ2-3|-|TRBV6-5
CASSYSRTGSPDTQYF
TGTGCCAGCAGTTACTCACGGACAGGATCTCCAGATACGCAGTATTTT
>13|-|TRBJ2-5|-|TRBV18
CASSLPGSKTQYF
TGTGCCAGCTCCCTCCCCGGGTCGAAGACCCAGTACTTC
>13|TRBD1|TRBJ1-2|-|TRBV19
CASSMRTGYGYTF
TGTGCCAGTAGTATGAGGACAGGCTATGGCTACACCTTC
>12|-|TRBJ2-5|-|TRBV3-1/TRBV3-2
CAKDRSGETQYF
TGTGCCAAAGACAGGTCTGGTGAGACCCAGTACTTC
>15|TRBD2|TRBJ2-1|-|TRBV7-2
CASSFGGSSYNEQFF
TGTGCCAGCAGCTTCGGCGGGAGCTCCTACAATGAGCAGTTCTTC
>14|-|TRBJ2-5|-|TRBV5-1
CASSPGQIEETQYF
TGCGCCAGCAGCCCAGGACAAATCGAAGAGACCCAGTACTTC
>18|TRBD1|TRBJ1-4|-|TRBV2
CASRPLRTGGGDGEKLFF
TGTGCCAGCAGACCACTCAGGACAGGGGGGGGTGACGGTGAAAAACTGTTTTTT
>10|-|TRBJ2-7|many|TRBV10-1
CASRGSEQYF
TGCGCCAGCAGGGGCTCCGAGCAGTACTTC
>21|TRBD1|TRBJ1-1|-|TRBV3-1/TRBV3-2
CASSQEKEGDRDDPESTEAFF
TGTGCCAGCAGCCAAGAAAAGGAGGGGGACAGGGATGACCCGGAGAGCACTGAAGCTTTCTTT
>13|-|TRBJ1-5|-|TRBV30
CAWAGAGNQPQHF
TGTGCCTGGGCAGGGGCGGGCAATCAGCCCCAGCATTTT
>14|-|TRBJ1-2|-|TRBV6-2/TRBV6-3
CASSDPGQRNGYTF
TGTGCCAGCAGCGACCCAGGACAGAGGAATGGCTACACCTTC
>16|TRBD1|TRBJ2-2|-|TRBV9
CASSAEDRVEAGELFF
TGTGCCAGCAGCGCGGAGGACAGGGTGGAGGCCGGGGAGCTGTTTTTT
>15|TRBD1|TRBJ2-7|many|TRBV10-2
CASTAPGTGGYEQYF
TGCGCCAGCACCGCCCCCGGGACAGGGGGCTACGAGCAGTACTTC
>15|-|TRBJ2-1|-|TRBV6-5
CASSLAGGGYNEQFF
TGTGCCAGCAGCTTAGCAGGGGGAGGCTACAATGAGCAGTTCTTC
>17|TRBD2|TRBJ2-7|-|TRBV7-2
CASSSAPSSGRIYEQYF
TGTGCCAGCAGCTCAGCACCCTCTAGCGGGAGGATCTACGAGCAGTACTTC